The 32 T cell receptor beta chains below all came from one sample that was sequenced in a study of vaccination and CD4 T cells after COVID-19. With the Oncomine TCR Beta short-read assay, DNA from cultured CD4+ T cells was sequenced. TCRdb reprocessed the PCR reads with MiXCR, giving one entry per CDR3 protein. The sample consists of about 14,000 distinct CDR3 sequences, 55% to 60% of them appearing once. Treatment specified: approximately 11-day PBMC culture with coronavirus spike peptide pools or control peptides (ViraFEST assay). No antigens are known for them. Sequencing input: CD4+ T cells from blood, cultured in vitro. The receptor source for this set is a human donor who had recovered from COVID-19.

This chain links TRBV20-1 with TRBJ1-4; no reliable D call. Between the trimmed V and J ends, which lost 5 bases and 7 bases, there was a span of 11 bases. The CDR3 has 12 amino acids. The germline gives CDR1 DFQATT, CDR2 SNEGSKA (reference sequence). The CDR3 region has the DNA TGCAGTGCTCCCAACTCGGGTGAAAAACTGTTTTTT. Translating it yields CSAPNSGEKLFF.

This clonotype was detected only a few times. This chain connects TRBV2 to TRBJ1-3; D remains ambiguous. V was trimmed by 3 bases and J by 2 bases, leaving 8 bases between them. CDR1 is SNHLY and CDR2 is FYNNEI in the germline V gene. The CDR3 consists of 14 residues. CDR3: CASSDHRTGNTIYF. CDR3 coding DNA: TGTGCCAGCAGTGACCACCGTACTGGAAACACCATATATTTT.

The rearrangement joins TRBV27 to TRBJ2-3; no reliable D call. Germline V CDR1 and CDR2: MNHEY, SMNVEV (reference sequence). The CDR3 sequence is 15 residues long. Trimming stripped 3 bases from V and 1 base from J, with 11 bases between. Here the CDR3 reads CASSLVAVRTDTQYF. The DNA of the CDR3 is TGTGCCAGCAGTTTGGTGGCGGTCCGCACAGATACGCAGTATTTT.

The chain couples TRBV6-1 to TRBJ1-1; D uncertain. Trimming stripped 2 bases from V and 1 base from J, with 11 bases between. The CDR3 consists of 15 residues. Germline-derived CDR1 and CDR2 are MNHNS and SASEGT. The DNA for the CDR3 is TGTGCCAGCAGTGAATTCGGCCGCCGGAACACTGAAGCTTTCTTT. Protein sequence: CASSEFGRRNTEAFF.

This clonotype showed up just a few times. The CDR3 protein is CASSPPRLAGNQETQYF. CDR3 coding DNA: TGTGCCAGCAGTCCGCCCCGACTAGCGGGAAACCAAGAGACCCAGTACTTC. This chain uses TRBV6-1 with TRBJ2-5, with 11 bases matching TRBD2. Germline V gives CDR1 MNHNS, CDR2 SASEGT. The CDR3 contains 17 residues. With V trimmed by 5 bases and J by 0 bases, 8 bases remained unmatched.

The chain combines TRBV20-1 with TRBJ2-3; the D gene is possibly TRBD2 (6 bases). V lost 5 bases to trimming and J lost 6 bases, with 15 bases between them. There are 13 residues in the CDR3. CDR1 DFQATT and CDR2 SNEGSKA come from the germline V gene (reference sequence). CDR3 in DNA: TGCAGTGCTGGGGGACTGAAGGGGGATACGCAGTATTTT. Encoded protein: CSAGGLKGDTQYF.

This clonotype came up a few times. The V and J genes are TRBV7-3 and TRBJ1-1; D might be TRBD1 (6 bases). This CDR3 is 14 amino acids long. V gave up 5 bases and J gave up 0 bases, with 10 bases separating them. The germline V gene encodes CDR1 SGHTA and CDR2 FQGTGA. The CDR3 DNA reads TGTGCCAGCAGCCGGACAGCCTTGAACACTGAAGCTTTCTTT. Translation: CASSRTALNTEAFF.

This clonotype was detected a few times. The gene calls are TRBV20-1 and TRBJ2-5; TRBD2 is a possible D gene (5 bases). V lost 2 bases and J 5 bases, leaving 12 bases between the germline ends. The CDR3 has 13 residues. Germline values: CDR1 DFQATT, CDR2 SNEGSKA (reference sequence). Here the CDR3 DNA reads TGCAGTGCTAGACGAGGGAGTGTTGAGACCCAGTACTTC. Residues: CSARRGSVETQYF.

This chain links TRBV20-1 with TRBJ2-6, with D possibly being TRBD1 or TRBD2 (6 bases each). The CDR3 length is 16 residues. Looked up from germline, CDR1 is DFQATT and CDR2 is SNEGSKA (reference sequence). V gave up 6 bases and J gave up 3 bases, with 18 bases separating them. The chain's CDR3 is CSAGDGGGYGANVLTF. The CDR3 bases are TGCAGTGCCGGAGACGGGGGCGGGTATGGGGCCAACGTCCTGACTTTC.

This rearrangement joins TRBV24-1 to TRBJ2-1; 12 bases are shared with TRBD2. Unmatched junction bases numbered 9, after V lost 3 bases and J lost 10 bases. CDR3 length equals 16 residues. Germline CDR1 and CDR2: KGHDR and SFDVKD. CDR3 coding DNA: TGTGCCACCAGTGATGGAGGGACTAGCGGGCCTCGGGAGCAGTTCTTC. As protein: CATSDGGTSGPREQFF.

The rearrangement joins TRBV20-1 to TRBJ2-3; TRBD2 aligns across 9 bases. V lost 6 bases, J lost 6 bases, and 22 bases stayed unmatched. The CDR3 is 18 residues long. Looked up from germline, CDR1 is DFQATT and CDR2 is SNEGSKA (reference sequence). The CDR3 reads CSAERAFTSGPPWDTQYF. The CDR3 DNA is TGCAGTGCCGAACGAGCTTTCACTAGCGGGCCCCCGTGGGATACGCAGTATTTT.

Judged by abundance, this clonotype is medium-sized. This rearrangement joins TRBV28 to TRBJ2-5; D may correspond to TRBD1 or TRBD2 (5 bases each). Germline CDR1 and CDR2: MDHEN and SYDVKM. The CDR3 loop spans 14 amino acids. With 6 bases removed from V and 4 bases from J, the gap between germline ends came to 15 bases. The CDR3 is CASSPGGRVETQYF. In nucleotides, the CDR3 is TGTGCCAGCAGCCCAGGAGGCAGGGTAGAGACCCAGTACTTC.

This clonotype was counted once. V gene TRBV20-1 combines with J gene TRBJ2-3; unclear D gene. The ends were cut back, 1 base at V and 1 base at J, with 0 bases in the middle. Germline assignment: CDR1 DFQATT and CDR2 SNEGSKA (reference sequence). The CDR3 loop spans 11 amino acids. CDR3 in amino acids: CSARGTDTQYF. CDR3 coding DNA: TGCAGTGCTAGAGGCACAGATACGCAGTATTTT.

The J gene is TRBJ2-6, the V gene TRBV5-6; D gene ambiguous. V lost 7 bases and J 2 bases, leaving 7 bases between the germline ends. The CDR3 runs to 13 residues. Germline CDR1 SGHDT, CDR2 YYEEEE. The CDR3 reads CASLDPGANVLTF. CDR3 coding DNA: TGTGCCAGCTTGGATCCTGGGGCCAACGTCCTGACTTTC.

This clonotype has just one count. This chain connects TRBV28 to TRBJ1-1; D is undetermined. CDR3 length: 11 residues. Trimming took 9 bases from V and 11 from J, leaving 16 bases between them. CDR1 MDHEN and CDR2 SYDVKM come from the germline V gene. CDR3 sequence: CASLNRQWAFF. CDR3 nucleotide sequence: TGTGCCAGTTTAAATAGGCAATGGGCTTTCTTT.

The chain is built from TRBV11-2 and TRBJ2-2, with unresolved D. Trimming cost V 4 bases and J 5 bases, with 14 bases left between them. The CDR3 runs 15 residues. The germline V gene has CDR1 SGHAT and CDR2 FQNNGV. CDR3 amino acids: CASSSLRHRTGELFF. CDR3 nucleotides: TGTGCCAGCAGCTCCCTTAGGCACCGGACCGGGGAGCTGTTTTTT.

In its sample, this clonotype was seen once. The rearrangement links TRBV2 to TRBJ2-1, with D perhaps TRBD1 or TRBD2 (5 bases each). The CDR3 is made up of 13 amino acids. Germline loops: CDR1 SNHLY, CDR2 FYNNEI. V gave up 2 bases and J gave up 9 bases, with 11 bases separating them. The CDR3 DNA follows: TGTGCCAGCAGTGAATCTGGGGACCTTGAGCAGTTCTTC. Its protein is CASSESGDLEQFF. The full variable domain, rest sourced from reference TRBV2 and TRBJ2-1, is EPEVTQTPSHQVTQMGQEVILRCVPISNHLYFYWYRQILGQKVEFLVSFYNNEISEKSEIFDDQFSVERPDGSNFTLKIRSTKLEDSAMYFCASSESGDLEQFFGPGTRLTVL.

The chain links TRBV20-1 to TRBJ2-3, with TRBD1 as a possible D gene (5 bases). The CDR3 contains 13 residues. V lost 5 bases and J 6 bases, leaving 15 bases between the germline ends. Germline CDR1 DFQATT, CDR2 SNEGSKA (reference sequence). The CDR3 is CSAGIGAKDTQYF. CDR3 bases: TGCAGTGCTGGTATAGGGGCGAAGGATACGCAGTATTTT.

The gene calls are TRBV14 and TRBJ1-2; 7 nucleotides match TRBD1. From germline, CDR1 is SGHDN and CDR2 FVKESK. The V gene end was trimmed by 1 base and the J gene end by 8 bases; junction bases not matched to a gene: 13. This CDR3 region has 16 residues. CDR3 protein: CASSQGGLVRGHGYTF. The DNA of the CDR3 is TGTGCCAGCAGCCAAGGGGGGCTGGTAAGGGGGCACGGCTACACCTTC. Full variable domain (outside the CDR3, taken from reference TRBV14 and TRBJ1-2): EAGVTQFPSHSVIEKGQTVTLRCDPISGHDNLYWYRRVMGKEIKFLLHFVKESKQDESGMPNNRFLAERTGGTYSTLKVQPAELEDSGVYFCASSQGGLVRGHGYTFGSGTRLTVV.

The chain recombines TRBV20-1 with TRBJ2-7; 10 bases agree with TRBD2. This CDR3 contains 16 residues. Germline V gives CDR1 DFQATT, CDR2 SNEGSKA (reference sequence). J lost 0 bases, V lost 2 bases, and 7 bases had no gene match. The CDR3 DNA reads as TGCAGTGCTAGACCAGGACTAGCGGTTCACTCCTACGAGCAGTACTTC. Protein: CSARPGLAVHSYEQYF.

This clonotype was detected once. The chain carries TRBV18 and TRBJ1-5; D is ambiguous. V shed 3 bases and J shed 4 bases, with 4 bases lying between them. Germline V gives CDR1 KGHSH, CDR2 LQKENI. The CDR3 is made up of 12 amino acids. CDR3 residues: CASSPGNQPQHF. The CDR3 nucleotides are TGTGCCAGCTCACCGGGAAATCAGCCCCAGCATTTT.

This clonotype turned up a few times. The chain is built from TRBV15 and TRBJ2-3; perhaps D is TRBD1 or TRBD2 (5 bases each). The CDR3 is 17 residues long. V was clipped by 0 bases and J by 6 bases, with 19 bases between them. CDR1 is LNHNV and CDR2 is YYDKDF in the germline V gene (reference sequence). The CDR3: CATSRDSAAGWGDTQYF. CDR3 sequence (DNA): TGTGCCACCAGCAGAGATTCGGCGGCGGGTTGGGGGGATACGCAGTATTTT.

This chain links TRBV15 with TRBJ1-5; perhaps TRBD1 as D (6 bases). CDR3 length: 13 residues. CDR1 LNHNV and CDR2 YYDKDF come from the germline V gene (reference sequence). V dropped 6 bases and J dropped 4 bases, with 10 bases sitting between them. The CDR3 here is CATSNGQNQPQHF. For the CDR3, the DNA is TGTGCCACCAGTAACGGACAGAATCAGCCCCAGCATTTT.

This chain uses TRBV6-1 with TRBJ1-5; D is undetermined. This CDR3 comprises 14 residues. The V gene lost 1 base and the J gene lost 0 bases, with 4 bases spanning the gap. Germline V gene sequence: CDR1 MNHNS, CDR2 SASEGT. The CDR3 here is CASSEVVSNQPQHF. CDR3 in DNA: TGTGCCAGCAGTGAAGTAGTTAGCAATCAGCCCCAGCATTTT.

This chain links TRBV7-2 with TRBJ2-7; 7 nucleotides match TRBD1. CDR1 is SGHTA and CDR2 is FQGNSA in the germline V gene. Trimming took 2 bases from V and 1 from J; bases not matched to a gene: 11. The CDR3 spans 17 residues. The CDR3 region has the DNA TGTGCCAGCAGCTTACCTGCGAGGGGGCGTTTTTCCTACGAGCAGTACTTC. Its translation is CASSLPARGRFSYEQYF. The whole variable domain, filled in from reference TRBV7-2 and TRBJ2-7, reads GAGVSQSPSNKVTEKGKDVELRCDPISGHTALYWYRQSLGQGLEFLIYFQGNSAPDKSGLPSDRFSAERTGGSVSTLTIQRTQQEDSAVYLCASSLPARGRFSYEQYFGPGTRLTVT.

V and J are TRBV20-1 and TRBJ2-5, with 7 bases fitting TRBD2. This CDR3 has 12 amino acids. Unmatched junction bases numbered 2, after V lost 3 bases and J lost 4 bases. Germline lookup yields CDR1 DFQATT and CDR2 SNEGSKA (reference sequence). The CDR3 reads CSASRLAETQYF. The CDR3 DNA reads TGCAGTGCTAGCCGACTAGCAGAGACCCAGTACTTC.

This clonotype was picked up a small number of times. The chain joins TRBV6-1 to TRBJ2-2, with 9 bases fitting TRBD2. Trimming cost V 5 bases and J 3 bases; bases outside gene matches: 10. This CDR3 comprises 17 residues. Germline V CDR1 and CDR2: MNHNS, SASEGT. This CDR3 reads CASSRPRGRAYTGELFF. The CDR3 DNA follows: TGTGCCAGCAGTCGACCCCGCGGGAGGGCCTACACCGGGGAGCTGTTTTTT.

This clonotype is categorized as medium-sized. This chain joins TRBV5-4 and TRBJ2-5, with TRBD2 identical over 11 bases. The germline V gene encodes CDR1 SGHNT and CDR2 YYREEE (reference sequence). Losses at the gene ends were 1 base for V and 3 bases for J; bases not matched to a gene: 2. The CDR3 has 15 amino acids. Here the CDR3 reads CASSLTSGGKETQYF. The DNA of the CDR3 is TGTGCCAGCAGCTTGACTAGCGGGGGAAAAGAGACCCAGTACTTC.

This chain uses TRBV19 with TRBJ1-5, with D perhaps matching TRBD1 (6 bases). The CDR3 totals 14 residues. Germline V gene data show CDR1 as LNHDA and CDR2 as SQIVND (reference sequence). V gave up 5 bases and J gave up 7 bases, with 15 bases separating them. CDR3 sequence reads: CASSSYREFQPQHF. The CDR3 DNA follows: TGTGCCAGTAGTTCATACAGGGAATTCCAGCCCCAGCATTTT.

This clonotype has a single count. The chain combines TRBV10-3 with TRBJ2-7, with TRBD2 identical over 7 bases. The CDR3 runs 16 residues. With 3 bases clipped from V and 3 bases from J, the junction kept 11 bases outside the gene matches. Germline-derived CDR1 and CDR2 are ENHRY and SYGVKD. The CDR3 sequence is CAISEGRVAGFYEQYF. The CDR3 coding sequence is TGTGCCATCAGTGAAGGGCGGGTAGCGGGCTTCTACGAGCAGTACTTC.

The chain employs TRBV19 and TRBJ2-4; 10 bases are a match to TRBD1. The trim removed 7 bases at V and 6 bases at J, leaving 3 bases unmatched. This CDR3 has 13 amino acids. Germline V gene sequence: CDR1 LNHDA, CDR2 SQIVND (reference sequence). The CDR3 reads CASTDRGINIQYF. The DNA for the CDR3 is TGTGCCAGTACGGACAGGGGGATAAACATTCAGTACTTC.

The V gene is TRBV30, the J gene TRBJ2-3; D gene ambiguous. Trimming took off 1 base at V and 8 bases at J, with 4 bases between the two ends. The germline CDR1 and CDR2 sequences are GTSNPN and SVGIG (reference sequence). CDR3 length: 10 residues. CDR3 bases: TGTGCCTGGAGTGCTAGTACGCAGTATTTT. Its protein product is CAWSASTQYF. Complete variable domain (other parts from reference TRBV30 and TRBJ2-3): SQTIHQWPATLVQPVGSPLSLECTVEGTSNPNLYWYRQAAGRGLQLLFYSVGIGQISSEVPQNLSASRPQDRQFILSSKKLLLSDSGFYLCAWSASTQYFGPGTRLTVL.